The 21 T cell receptor beta chains in this list originate from one sample, sequenced in a study of Graves' ophthalmopathy and Graves' hyperthyroidism (dated by TCRdb to 2016 to 2019). Sequenced on an Illumina HiSeq 2000. TCR beta CDR3 regions were amplified from RNA transcripts for repertoire sequencing. HTBI primers and the Qiagen OneStep RT-PCR kit were used in a first-round RT-PCR, which was followed by a second-round multiplex PCR, size selection and purification. In-frame beta chains were kept once TCRdb had trimmed the public reads at Q25 with fastp and called clones with MiXCR. Rows with one shared CDR3 protein collapse into an entry with the most common genes and DNA. Here the sample has roughly 50,000 distinct CDR3 sequences; 50% occur a single time. Of the sample, under 30% falls within the top ten clones. Sequencing was carried out using peripheral blood. These receptors all come from an adult man with Graves' ophthalmopathy.

Details on this clonotype: A read error may produce the germline difference seen at one junction end. The V and J genes are TRBV5-1 and TRBJ1-2, with D hard to call. Looked up from germline, CDR1 is SGHRS and CDR2 is YFSETQ. The CDR3 is made up of 17 amino acids. DNA for the CDR3: TGCGCCTGCAGCTTGGCTGGGGTCGCCTCTGGAAACTATGGCTACACCTTC. Residues: CACSLAGVASGNYGYTF.

The table lists this clonotype with many counts. The rearrangement links TRBV30 to TRBJ2-2; D not certain. The CDR3 has 13 amino acids. Germline loops: CDR1 GTSNPN, CDR2 SVGIG (reference sequence). V was shortened by 5 bases and J by 1 base, with 8 bases between the two germline ends. As DNA, the CDR3 is TGTGCCTGGTTTAGATTGAACACCGGGGAGCTGTTTTTT. This gives the protein CAWFRLNTGELFF.

To note about this clonotype: One end of the junction varies from germline; a read error may be responsible. The rearrangement uses TRBV20-1 and TRBJ2-7, with a tentative D call TRBD2 (6 bases). Germline values: CDR1 DFQATT, CDR2 SNEGSKA (reference sequence). The CDR3 spans 14 residues. The CDR3 loop reads CSARDVKGSGELYF. DNA of the CDR3: TGCAGTGCTAGAGATGTTAAGGGCTCGGGGGAGCTGTACTTC.

This clonotype has at least ten counts. The CDR3 coding sequence is TGTGCCAGCAGGAAATGGAACACTGAAGCTTTCTTT. Protein product: CASRKWNTEAFF. The genes are TRBV7-9 and TRBJ1-1; D gene uncertain. CDR3 length: 12 residues. Per germline, CDR1 SEHNR and CDR2 FQNEAQ (reference sequence). V was clipped by 6 bases and J by 1 base, with 6 bases between them.

The chain couples TRBV29-1 to TRBJ1-2, with TRBD1 as a possible D gene (6 bases). V lost 4 bases and J 5 bases, leaving 23 bases between the germline ends. CDR3 length: 16 residues. CDR1 is SQVTM, CDR2 ANQGSEA, per germline. CDR3 region: CSVAGAGDTQGYGYTF. DNA for the CDR3: TGCAGCGTTGCAGGGGCGGGGGATACGCAGGGTTATGGCTACACCTTC.

The rearrangement uses TRBV2 and TRBJ1-1, with 12 bases identical to TRBD1. Germline trimming cut 3 bases from V and 4 bases from J; bases unmatched to any gene: 3. CDR1 SNHLY and CDR2 FYNNEI come from the germline V gene. CDR3 size: 15 residues. The CDR3 nucleotides read TGTGCCAGCAGTGACGGGACAGGGGGCTTCACTGAAGCTTTCTTT. Amino acids: CASSDGTGGFTEAFF.

This clonotype counts as large (0.1 to 1%). The rearrangement uses TRBV13 and TRBJ1-2; a possible D gene is TRBD1 (5 bases). The ends were cut back, 0 bases at V and 4 bases at J, with 9 bases in the middle. Germline-derived CDR1 and CDR2 are PRHDT and FYEKMQ (reference sequence). The CDR3 sequence is 14 residues long. CDR3 in amino acids: CASSLGGEGYGYTF. CDR3 in DNA: TGTGCCAGCAGCTTAGGAGGGGAGGGCTATGGCTACACCTTC.

This rearrangement joins TRBV20-1 to TRBJ1-1; D not certain. Trimming left V 3 bases short and J 4 bases short, with 6 bases between. This CDR3 is 11 amino acids long. Per germline, CDR1 DFQATT and CDR2 SNEGSKA (reference sequence). The CDR3 coding sequence is TGCAGTGCTAGGACCGCCACTGAAGCTTTCTTT. It codes for CSARTATEAFF.

This clonotype was seen more than once but under ten times. V gene TRBV30 combines with J gene TRBJ1-2; TRBD1 aligns across 8 bases. Germline assignment: CDR1 GTSNPN and CDR2 SVGIG (reference sequence). V lost 1 base to trimming and J lost 7 bases; unmatched junction nucleotides: 2. The length of the CDR3 is 12 residues. The CDR3 here is CAWSADRGGYTF. CDR3 coding DNA: TGTGCCTGGAGTGCCGACAGGGGTGGCTACACCTTC.

This clonotype has a single count. This chain joins TRBV5-1 and TRBJ1-6; no firm D call. The length of the CDR3 is 14 residues. Germline V gives CDR1 SGHRS, CDR2 YFSETQ. Trimming took 0 bases from V and 4 from J, leaving 5 bases between them. The CDR3 DNA reads TGCGCCAGCAGCTTGGACGGGTATAATTCACCCCTCCACTTT. Translated, it gives CASSLDGYNSPLHF.

This chain joins TRBV5-1 and TRBJ2-5; TRBD2 matches 8 bases. CDR1 is SGHRS, CDR2 YFSETQ, per germline. The CDR3 contains 14 residues. With 4 bases clipped from V and 5 bases from J, the junction kept 7 bases outside the gene matches. The CDR3 sequence: CASSQAGVGETQYF. In DNA form, the CDR3 reads TGCGCCAGCAGCCAAGCGGGAGTCGGGGAGACCCAGTACTTC.

In this sample, this clonotype turned up once. The chain recombines TRBV24-1 with TRBJ2-1; D ambiguous. Germline CDR1 KGHDR, CDR2 SFDVKD. V dropped 5 bases and J dropped 8 bases, with 6 bases sitting between them. The CDR3 spans 11 residues. The CDR3 reads CATSGYDEQFF. The CDR3 nucleotides read TGTGCCACCAGTGGTTACGATGAGCAGTTCTTC.

In this sample, this clonotype turned up a few times. The chain combines TRBV9 with TRBJ2-1; a possible D gene is TRBD1 (5 bases). The germline V and J ends were trimmed by 0 bases and 6 bases, with 10 bases remaining between them. CDR1 is SGDLS, CDR2 YYNGEE, per germline. This CDR3 region has 14 residues. This CDR3 is CASSVAGASNEQFF. CDR3 coding DNA: TGTGCCAGCAGCGTAGCTGGGGCCTCCAATGAGCAGTTCTTC.

This clonotype was seen ten or more times. The chain is built from TRBV11-2 and TRBJ2-7; TRBD1 agrees at 8 bases. Germline-derived CDR1 and CDR2 are SGHAT and FQNNGV. J was trimmed by 2 bases and V by 0 bases; bases with no gene match: 3. The CDR3 totals 15 residues. DNA for the CDR3: TGTGCCAGCAGCTTAGACGCGACAGGGGCCTACGAGCAGTACTTC. Translating gives CASSLDATGAYEQYF.

The chain is built from TRBV13 and TRBJ1-5; 8 bases agree with TRBD1. The V gene's germline CDR1 is PRHDT and CDR2 FYEKMQ (reference sequence). The CDR3 sequence is 17 residues long. With V trimmed by 0 bases and J by 4 bases, 8 bases remained unmatched. CDR3: CASSLGTTGTGNQPQHF. In nucleotides, the CDR3 is TGTGCCAGCAGCTTAGGTACGACCGGGACAGGTAATCAGCCCCAGCATTTT.

Many counts were recorded for this clonotype. The rearrangement uses TRBV7-9 and TRBJ1-1, with a weak D call TRBD1 (5 bases). Germline lookup yields CDR1 SEHNR and CDR2 FQNEAQ (reference sequence). There are 15 residues in the CDR3. Trimming took 6 bases from V and 2 from J, leaving 16 bases between them. The CDR3: CASRSKDTNNTEAFF. In DNA form, the CDR3 reads TGTGCCAGCAGATCTAAGGACACCAACAACACTGAAGCTTTCTTT.

This clonotype occurred many times. The chain joins TRBV6-1 to TRBJ1-1, with D possibly TRBD1 on 6 matching bases. CDR3 size: 14 residues. The germline V and J ends were trimmed by 6 bases and 1 base, with 12 bases remaining between them. Germline V gene sequence: CDR1 MNHNS, CDR2 SASEGT. The CDR3 DNA is TGTGCCAGCAGCGAGGGGGGCAAGAACACTGAAGCTTTCTTT. Translation: CASSEGGKNTEAFF.

The chain has TRBV10-3 and TRBJ2-5, with 9 bases that match TRBD1. V shed 2 bases and J 4 bases; nucleotides not matched to a gene: 8. CDR3 length: 16 residues. Germline V gene sequence: CDR1 ENHRY, CDR2 SYGVKD. The CDR3 DNA reads TGTGCCATCAGTGAGGCTCCCGGGACAGGGACAGAGACCCAGTACTTC. The encoded protein is CAISEAPGTGTETQYF.

By share of the sample, this clonotype is medium-sized. For the CDR3, the DNA is TGTGCCAGCAGTGAGGCAGCTTCTAACTATGGCTACACCTTC. The encoded protein is CASSEAASNYGYTF. The V call is TRBV2, the J call TRBJ1-2; D gene uncertain. Trimming stripped 3 bases from V and 0 bases from J, with 8 bases between. Germline V gene sequence: CDR1 SNHLY, CDR2 FYNNEI. The CDR3 runs 14 residues.

CDR3 in amino acids: CSARGSGGAGDDTQYF. The CDR3 DNA is TGCAGTGCTAGAGGCTCCGGGGGGGCAGGGGATGATACGCAGTATTTT. The chain couples TRBV20-1 to TRBJ2-3; 8 nucleotides match TRBD2. CDR3 size: 16 residues. Germline V gives CDR1 DFQATT, CDR2 SNEGSKA (reference sequence). Trimming cost V 1 base and J 6 bases; bases outside gene matches: 12.

The chain uses TRBV7-8 and TRBJ2-1; unclear D gene. The CDR3 contains 14 residues. The V gene lost 1 base and the J gene lost 4 bases, with 8 bases spanning the gap. From germline, CDR1 is SGHVS and CDR2 FQNEAQ. The CDR3 DNA sequence: TGTGCCAGCAGCTTAGGGAGAGAGTACAATGAGCAGTTCTTC. Its translation is CASSLGREYNEQFF.